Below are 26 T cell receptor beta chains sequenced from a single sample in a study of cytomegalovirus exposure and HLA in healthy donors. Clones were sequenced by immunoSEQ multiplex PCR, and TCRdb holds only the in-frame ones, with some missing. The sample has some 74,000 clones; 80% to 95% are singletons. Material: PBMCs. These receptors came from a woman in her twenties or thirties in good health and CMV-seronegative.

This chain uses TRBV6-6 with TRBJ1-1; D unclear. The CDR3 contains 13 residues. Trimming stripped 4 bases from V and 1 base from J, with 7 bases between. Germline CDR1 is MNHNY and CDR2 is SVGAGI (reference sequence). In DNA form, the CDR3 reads TGTGCCAGCAGTTTCGGGTGGAACACTGAAGCTTTCTTT. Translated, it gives CASSFGWNTEAFF.

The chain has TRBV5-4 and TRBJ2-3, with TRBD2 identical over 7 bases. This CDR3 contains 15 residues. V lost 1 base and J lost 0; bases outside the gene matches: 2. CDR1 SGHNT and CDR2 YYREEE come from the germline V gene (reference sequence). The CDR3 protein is CASSLKRGSTDTQYF. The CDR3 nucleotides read TGTGCCAGCAGCTTGAAGCGGGGAAGCACAGATACGCAGTATTTT. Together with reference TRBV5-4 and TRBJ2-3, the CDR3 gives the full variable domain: ETGVTQSPTHLIKTRGQQVTLRCSSQSGHNTVSWYQQALGQGPQFIFQYYREEENGRGNFPPRFSGLQFPNYSSELNVNALELDDSALYLCASSLKRGSTDTQYFGPGTRLTVL.

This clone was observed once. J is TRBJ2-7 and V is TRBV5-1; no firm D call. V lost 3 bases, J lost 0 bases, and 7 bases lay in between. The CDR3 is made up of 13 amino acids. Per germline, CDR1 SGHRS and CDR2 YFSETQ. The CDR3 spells CASSSLFSYEQYF. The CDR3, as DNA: TGCGCCAGCAGCTCTCTTTTCTCCTACGAGCAGTACTTC.

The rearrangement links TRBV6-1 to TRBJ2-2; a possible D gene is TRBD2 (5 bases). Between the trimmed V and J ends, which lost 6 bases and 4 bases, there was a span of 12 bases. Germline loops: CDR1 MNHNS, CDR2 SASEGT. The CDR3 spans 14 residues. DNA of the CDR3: TGTGCCAGCAGGGGATATCGGGGCACCGGGGAGCTGTTTTTT. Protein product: CASRGYRGTGELFF.

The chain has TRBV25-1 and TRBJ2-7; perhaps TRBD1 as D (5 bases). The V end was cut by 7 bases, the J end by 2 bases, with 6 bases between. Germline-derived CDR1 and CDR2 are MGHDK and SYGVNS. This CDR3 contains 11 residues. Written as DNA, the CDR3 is TGTGCCAGCAAACAGGCCTACGAGCAGTACTTC. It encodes CASKQAYEQYF.

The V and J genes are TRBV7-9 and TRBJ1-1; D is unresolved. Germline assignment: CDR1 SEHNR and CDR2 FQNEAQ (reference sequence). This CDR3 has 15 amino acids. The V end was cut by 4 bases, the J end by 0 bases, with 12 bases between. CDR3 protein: CASSSDSRLNTEAFF. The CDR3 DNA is TGTGCCAGCAGCTCAGACTCTCGCCTGAACACTGAAGCTTTCTTT.

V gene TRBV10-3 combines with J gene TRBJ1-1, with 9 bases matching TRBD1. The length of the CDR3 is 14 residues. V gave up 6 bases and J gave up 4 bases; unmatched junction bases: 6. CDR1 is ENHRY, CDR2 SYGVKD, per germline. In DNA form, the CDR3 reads TGTGCCATCAGCCAGGGACAGGGTGTCACTGAAGCTTTCTTT. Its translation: CAISQGQGVTEAFF.

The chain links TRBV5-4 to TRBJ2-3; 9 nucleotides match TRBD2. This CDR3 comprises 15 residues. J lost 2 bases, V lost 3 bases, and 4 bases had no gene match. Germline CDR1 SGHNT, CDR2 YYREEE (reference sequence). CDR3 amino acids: CASSSSGEITDTQYF. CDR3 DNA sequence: TGTGCCAGCAGCTCTAGCGGGGAGATCACAGATACGCAGTATTTT.

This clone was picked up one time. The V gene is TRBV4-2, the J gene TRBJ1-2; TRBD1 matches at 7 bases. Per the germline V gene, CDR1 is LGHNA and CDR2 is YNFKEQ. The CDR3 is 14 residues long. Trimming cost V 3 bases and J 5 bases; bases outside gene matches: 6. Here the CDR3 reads CASSQGDRVYGYTF. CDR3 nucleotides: TGTGCCAGCAGCCAGGGAGACAGGGTGTATGGCTACACCTTC.

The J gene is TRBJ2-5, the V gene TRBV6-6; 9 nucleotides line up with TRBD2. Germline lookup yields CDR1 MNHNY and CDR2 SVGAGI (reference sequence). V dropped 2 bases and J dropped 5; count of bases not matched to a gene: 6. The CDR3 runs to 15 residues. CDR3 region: CASSYGGLARETQYF. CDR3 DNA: TGTGCCAGCAGTTACGGGGGACTAGCAAGGGAGACCCAGTACTTC.

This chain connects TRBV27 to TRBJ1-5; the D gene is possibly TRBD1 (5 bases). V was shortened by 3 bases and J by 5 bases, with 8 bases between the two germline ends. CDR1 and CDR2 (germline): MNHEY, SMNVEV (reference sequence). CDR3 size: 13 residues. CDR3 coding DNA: TGTGCCAGCAGTTTGGGGGGAGATCAGCCCCAGCATTTT. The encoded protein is CASSLGGDQPQHF.

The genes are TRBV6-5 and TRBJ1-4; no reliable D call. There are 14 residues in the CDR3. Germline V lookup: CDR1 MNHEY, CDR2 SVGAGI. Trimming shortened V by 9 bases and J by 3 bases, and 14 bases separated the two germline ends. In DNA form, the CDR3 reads TGTGCCAGTTCCGCCGGGAAGGCTAATGAAAAACTGTTTTTT. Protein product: CASSAGKANEKLFF.

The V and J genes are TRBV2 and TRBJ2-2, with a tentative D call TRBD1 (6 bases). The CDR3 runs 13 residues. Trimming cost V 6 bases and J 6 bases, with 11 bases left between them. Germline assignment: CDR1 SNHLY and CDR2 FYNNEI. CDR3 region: CASRLQGSGELFF. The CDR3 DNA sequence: TGTGCCAGCAGATTACAGGGTTCCGGGGAGCTGTTTTTT.

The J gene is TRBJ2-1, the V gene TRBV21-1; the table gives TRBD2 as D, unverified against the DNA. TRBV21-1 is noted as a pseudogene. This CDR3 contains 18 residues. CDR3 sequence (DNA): TGTGCCAGCAGCACGGGGGAGGCTAGCGGGAATCTTCTGAATGAGCAGTTCTTC. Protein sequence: CASSTGEASGNLLNEQFF.

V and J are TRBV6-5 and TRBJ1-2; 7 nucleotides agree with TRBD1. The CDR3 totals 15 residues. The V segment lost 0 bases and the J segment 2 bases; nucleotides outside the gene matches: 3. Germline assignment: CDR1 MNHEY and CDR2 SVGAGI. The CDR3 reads CASSYSPTGNYGYTF. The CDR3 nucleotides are TGTGCCAGCAGTTACTCCCCGACAGGGAACTATGGCTACACCTTC.

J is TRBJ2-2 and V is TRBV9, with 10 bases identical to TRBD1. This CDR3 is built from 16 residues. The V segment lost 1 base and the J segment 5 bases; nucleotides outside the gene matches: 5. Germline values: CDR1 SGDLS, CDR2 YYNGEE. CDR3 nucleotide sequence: TGTGCCAGCAGCGTACGGGACAGGGGAGGTACCGGGGAGCTGTTTTTT. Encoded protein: CASSVRDRGGTGELFF.

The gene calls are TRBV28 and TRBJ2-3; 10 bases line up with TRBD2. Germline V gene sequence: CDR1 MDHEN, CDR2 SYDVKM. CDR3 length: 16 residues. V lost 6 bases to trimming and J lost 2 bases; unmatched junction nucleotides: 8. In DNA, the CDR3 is TGTGCCAGCAGCCTTAGCGGGGGGCTCTACACAGATACGCAGTATTTT. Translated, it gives CASSLSGGLYTDTQYF.

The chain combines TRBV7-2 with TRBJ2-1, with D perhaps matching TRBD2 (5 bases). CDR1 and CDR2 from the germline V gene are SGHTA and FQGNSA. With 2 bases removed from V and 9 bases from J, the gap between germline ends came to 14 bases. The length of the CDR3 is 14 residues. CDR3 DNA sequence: TGTGCCAGCAGCTTAATAACTAGGCGCCGTGAGCAGTTCTTC. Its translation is CASSLITRRREQFF.

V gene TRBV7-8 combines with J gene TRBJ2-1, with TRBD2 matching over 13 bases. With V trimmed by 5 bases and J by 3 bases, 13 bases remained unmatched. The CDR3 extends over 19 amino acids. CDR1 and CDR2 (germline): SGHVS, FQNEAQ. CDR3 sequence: CASSLRLAGGPENYNEQFF. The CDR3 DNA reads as TGTGCCAGCAGCCTGAGACTAGCGGGGGGCCCCGAGAACTACAATGAGCAGTTCTTC.

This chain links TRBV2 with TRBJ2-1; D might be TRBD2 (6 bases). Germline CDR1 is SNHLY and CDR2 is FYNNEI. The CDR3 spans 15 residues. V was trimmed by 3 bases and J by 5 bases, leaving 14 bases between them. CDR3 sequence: CASSEERDWNNEQFF. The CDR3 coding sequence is TGTGCCAGCAGTGAGGAACGGGACTGGAACAATGAGCAGTTCTTC.

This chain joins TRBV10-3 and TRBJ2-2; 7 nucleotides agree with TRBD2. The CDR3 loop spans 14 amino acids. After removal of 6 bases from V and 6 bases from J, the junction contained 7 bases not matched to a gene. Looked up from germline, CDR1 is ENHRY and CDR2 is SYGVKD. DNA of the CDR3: TGTGCCATCAGCCTGGGGGGGGGAGCCGGGGAGCTGTTTTTT. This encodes CAISLGGGAGELFF.

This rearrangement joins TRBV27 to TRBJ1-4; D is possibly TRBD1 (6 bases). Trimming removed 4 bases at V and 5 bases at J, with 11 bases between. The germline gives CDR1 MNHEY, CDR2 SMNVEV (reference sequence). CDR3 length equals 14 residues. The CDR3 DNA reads TGTGCCAGCAGTTCGAAAGGACAGAATGAAAAACTGTTTTTT. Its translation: CASSSKGQNEKLFF. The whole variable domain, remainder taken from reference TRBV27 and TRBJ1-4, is EAQVTQNPRYLITVTGKKLTVTCSQNMNHEYMSWYRQDPGLGLRQIYYSMNVEVTDKGDVPEGYKVSRKEKRNFPLILESPSPNQTSLYFCASSSKGQNEKLFFGSGTQLSVL.

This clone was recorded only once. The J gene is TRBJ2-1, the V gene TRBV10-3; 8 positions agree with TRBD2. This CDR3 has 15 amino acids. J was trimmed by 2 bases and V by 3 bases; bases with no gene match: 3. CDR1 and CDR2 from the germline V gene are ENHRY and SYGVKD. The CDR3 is CAISDGGGTYNEQFF. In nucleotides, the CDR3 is TGTGCCATCAGTGACGGGGGGGGGACCTACAATGAGCAGTTCTTC.

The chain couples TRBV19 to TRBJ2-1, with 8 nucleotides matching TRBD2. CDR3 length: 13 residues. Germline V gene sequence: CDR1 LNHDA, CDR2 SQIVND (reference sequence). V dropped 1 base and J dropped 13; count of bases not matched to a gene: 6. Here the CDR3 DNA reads TGTGCCAGTAGTATAGCGGCGGGAGGCGGTCAGTTCTTC. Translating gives CASSIAAGGGQFF.

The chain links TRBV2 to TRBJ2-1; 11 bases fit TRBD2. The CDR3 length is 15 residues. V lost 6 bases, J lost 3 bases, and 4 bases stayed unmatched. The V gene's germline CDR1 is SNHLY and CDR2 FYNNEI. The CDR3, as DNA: TGTGCCAGCAGATCCGGGACTAGCGGCTACAATGAGCAGTTCTTC. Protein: CASRSGTSGYNEQFF. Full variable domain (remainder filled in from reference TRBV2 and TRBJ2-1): EPEVTQTPSHQVTQMGQEVILRCVPISNHLYFYWYRQILGQKVEFLVSFYNNEISEKSEIFDDQFSVERPDGSNFTLKIRSTKLEDSAMYFCASRSGTSGYNEQFFGPGTRLTVL.

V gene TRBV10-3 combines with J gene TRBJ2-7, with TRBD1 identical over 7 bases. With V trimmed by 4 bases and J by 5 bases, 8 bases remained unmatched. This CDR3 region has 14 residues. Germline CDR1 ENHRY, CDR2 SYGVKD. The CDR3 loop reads CAISVRQGADEQYF. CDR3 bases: TGTGCCATCAGTGTACGACAGGGCGCCGACGAGCAGTACTTC.